This TCR beta chain stems from a study of T cells after yellow fever vaccination. Overall study results and limits: A secondary response was less intense yet reached its peak sooner, at day 5 versus 15.

Universal primer sites and UMIs were introduced during 5'RACE template-switching synthesis of TCR cDNA. TCRdb processed the 5' RACE reads anew with MiXCR; each CDR3 protein has one entry. The profile shows hundreds of thousands of distinct CDR3 sequences, around an eighth of them singletons. This clonotype occurred a few times. Its matching antigen is unknown. Germline loops: CDR1 DFQATT, CDR2 SNEGSKA (reference sequence). This CDR3 has 12 residues. After removal of 7 bases from V and 4 bases from J, the junction contained 5 bases not matched to a gene. The TCR originated in a man aged 25 to 40 who received the YFV17D yellow fever vaccine. The J gene is TRBJ1-2, the V gene TRBV20-1; 8 bases match TRBD1. The source was PBMCs, collected on the day of the yellow fever booster vaccination. In DNA form, the CDR3 reads TGCAGTGGAGGACAGGGCAGCTATGGCTACACCTTC. Its protein product is CSGGQGSYGYTF.